This TCR beta chain appears in the sequencing data of a study of cytomegalovirus exposure and HLA in healthy donors. Study-level information: In a later analysis, the 100 to 150 validation repertoires were reported to have used the same platform as the roughly 670 first-cohort repertoires.

Clones were read by immunoSEQ multiplex PCR, and TCRdb kept only the in-frame ones, dropping some. The sample carries about 120,000 clones, roughly nine tenths recorded once. Worth noting for this clone: Its antigen is unidentified.

Study results and caveats: It was about 150 TCR beta chains that were listed as cytomegalovirus-associated. A few CMV-associated chains proved CMV antigen-specific in vitro. The classifier was said to identify cytomegalovirus status with high specificity and sensitivity.

The source material was PBMCs. The sequence was obtained from a woman between 18 and 30 years old in good health and CMV-seronegative.

The CDR3, as DNA: TGTGCCAGCAGTTCCCGGACTAGTGCAGATACGCAGTATTTT. As protein: CASSSRTSADTQYF. This chain links TRBV6-6 with TRBJ2-3; TRBD2 matches 7 bases. V lost 4 bases, J lost 4 bases, and 5 bases stayed unmatched. CDR1 is MNHNY and CDR2 is SVGAGI in the germline V gene (reference sequence). The CDR3 covers 14 residues.